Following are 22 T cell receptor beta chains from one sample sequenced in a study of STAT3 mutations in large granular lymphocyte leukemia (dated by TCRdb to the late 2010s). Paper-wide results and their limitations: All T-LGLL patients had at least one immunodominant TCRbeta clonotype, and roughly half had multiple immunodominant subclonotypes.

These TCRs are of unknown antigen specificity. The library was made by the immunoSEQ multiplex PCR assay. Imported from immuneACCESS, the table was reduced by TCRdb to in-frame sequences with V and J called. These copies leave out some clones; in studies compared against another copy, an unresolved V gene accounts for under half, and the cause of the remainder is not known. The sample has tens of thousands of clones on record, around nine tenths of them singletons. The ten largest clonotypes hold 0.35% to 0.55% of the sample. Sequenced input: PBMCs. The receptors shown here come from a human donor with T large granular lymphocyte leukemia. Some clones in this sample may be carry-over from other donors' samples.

The CDR3, as DNA: TGCGCCAGCAGCTTGGATGCAGGGGGCGCTTCTGGAAACACCATATATTTT. This codes for CASSLDAGGASGNTIYF. This chain joins TRBV5-1 and TRBJ1-3; 8 bases map to TRBD1. The junction had 6 bases not matched to a gene; V was cut back by 0 bases and J by 1 base. The CDR3 is 17 amino acids. Germline V gene lookup returns CDR1 SGHRS and CDR2 YFSETQ.

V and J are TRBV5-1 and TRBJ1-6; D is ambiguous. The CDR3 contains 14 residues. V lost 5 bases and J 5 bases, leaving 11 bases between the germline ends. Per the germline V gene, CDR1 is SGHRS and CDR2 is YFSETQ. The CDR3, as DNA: TGCGCCAGCAGGGAAGAGAGAGATAATTCACCCCTCCACTTT. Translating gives CASREERDNSPLHF. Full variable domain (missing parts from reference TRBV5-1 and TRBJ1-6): KAGVTQTPRYLIKTRGQQVTLSCSPISGHRSVSWYQQTPGQGLQFLFEYFSETQRNKGNFPGRFSGRQFSNSRSEMNVSTLELGDSALYLCASREERDNSPLHFGNGTRLTVT.

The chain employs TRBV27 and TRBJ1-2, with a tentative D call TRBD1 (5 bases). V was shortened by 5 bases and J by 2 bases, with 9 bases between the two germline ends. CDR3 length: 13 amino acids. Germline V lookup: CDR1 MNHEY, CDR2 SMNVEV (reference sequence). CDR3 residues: CASSRGDNYGYTF. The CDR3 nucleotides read TGTGCCAGCAGTAGAGGGGACAACTATGGCTACACCTTC.

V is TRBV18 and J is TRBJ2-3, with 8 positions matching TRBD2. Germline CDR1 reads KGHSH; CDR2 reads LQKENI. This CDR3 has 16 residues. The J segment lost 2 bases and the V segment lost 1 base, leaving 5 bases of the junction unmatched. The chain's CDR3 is CASSPQAGDPTDTQYF. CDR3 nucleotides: TGTGCCAGCTCACCACAAGCGGGGGACCCCACAGATACGCAGTATTTT.

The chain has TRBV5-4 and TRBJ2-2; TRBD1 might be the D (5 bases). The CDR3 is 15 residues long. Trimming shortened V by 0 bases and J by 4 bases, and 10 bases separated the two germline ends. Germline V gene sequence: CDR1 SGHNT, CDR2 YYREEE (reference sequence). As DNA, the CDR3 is TGTGCCAGCAGCTTGGCGGCAGGGTCCACCGGGGAGCTGTTTTTT. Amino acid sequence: CASSLAAGSTGELFF.

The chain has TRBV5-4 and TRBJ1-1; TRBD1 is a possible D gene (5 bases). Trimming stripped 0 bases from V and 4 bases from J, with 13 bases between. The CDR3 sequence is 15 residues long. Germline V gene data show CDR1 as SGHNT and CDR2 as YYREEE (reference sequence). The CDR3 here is CASSLDVMGLTEAFF. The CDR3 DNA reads TGTGCCAGCAGCTTGGATGTTATGGGGCTCACTGAAGCTTTCTTT.

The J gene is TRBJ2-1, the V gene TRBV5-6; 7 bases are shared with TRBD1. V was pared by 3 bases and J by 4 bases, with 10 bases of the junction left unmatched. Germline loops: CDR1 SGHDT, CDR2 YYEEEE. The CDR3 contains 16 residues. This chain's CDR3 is CASSSKGAWSYNEQFF. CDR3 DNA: TGTGCCAGCAGCTCTAAGGGGGCTTGGTCTTACAATGAGCAGTTCTTC.

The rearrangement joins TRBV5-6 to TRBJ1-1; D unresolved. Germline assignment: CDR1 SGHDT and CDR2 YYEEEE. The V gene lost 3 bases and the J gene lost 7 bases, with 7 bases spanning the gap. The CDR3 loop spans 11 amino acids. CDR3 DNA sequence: TGTGCCAGCAGCTGGCAGAATGAAGCTTTCTTT. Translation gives CASSWQNEAFF.

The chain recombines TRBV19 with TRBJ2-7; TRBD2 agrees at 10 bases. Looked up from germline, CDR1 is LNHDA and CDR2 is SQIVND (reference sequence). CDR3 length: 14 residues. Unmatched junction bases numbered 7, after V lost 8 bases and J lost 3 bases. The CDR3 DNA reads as TGTGCCAGTCAATGGGCTAGCGGGGGCTACGAGCAGTACTTC. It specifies CASQWASGGYEQYF.

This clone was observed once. CDR3 nucleotides: TGTGCCAGCAGCTTTATATTAGGGCAACTAGCGGGGGAATTCTACGAGCAGTACTTC. This encodes CASSFILGQLAGEFYEQYF. The chain has TRBV5-4 and TRBJ2-7; TRBD2 aligns across 11 bases. This CDR3 has 19 residues. Germline V gives CDR1 SGHNT, CDR2 YYREEE (reference sequence). J was trimmed by 3 bases and V by 2 bases; bases with no gene match: 16.

CDR3 nucleotides: TGTGCCAGTAGTCCCCGTGGGAGGTGGACAGACTACGACTTTAGCAATCAGCCCCAGCATTTT. Protein product: CASSPRGRWTDYDFSNQPQHF. This chain links TRBV19 with TRBJ1-5, with a weak D call TRBD1 (6 bases). Between the trimmed V and J ends, which lost 5 bases and 0 bases, there was a span of 29 bases. The CDR3 runs to 21 residues. Germline loops: CDR1 LNHDA, CDR2 SQIVND (reference sequence).

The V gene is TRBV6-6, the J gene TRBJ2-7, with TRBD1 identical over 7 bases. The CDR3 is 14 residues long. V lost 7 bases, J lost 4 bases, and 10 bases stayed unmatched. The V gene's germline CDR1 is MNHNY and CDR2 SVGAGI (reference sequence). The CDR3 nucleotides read TGTGCCAGCATTCAGTCGGGACAGCTATACGAGCAGTACTTC. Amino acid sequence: CASIQSGQLYEQYF.

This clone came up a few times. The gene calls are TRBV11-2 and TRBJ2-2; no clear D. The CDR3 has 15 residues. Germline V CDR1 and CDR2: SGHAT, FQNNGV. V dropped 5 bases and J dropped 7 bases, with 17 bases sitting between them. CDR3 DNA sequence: TGTGCCAGCAGCCCAATCGGCTCTTTGGTCGGGGAGCTGTTTTTT. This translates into CASSPIGSLVGELFF. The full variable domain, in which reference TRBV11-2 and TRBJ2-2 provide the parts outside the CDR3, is EAGVAQSPRYKIIEKRQSVAFWCNPISGHATLYWYQQILGQGPKLLIQFQNNGVVDDSQLPKDRFSAERLKGVDSTLKIQPAKLEDSAVYLCASSPIGSLVGELFFGEGSRLTVL.

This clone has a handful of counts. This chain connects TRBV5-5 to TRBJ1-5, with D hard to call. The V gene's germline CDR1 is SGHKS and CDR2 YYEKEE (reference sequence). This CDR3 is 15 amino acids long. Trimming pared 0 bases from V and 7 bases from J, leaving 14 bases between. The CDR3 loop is CASSLDSVVGQPQHF. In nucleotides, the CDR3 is TGTGCCAGCAGCTTGGATTCGGTAGTGGGACAGCCCCAGCATTTT.

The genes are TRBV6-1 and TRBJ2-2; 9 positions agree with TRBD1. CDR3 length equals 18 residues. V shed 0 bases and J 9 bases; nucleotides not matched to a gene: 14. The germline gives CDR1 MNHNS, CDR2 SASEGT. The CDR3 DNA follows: TGTGCCAGCAGTGAAGCGCTTATTTCCGGGACAGGGCTGAGGGAGCTGTTTTTT. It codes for CASSEALISGTGLRELFF.

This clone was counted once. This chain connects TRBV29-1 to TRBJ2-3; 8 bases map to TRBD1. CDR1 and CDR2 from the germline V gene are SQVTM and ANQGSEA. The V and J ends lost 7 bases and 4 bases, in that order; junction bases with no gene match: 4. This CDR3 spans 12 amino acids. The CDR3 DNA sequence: TGCAGCGCAGGACAGGGCGCAGATACGCAGTATTTT. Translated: CSAGQGADTQYF.

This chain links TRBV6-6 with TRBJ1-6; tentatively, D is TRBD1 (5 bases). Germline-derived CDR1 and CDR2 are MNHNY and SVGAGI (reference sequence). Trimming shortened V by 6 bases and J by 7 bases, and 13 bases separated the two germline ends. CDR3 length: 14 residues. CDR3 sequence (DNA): TGTGCCAGCAGGTCCGGGGACCAGAATTCACCCCTCCACTTT. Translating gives CASRSGDQNSPLHF.

CDR3 in DNA: TGTGCCAGCAGCTTAGCGTACGAGACCCAGTACTTC. Translating gives CASSLAYETQYF. V gene TRBV7-9 combines with J gene TRBJ2-5; the D is unclear. CDR1 is SEHNR, CDR2 FQNEAQ, per germline (reference sequence). The CDR3 spans 12 residues. V dropped 0 bases and J dropped 5 bases, with 4 bases sitting between them.

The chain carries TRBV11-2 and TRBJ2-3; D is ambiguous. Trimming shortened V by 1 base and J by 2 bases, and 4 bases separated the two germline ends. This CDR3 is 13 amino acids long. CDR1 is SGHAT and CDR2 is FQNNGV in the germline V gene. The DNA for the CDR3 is TGTGCCAGCAGCTTAGCTTACACAGATACGCAGTATTTT. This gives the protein CASSLAYTDTQYF.

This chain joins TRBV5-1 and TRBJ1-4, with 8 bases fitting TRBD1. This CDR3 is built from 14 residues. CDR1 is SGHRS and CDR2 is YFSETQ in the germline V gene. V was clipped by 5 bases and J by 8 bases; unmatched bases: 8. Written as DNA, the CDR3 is TGCGCCAGCAGTTCCGGGACAGGACACGAAAAACTGTTTTTT. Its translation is CASSSGTGHEKLFF. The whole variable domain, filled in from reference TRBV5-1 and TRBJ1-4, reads KAGVTQTPRYLIKTRGQQVTLSCSPISGHRSVSWYQQTPGQGLQFLFEYFSETQRNKGNFPGRFSGRQFSNSRSEMNVSTLELGDSALYLCASSSGTGHEKLFFGSGTQLSVL.

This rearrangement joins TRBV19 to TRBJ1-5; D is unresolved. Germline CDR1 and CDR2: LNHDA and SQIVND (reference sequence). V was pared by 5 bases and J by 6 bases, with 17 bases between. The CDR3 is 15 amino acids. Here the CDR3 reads CASSFSFRGGQPQHF. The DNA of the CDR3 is TGTGCCAGTAGTTTCTCCTTTCGTGGCGGTCAGCCCCAGCATTTT.

The CDR3, as DNA: TGTGCCAGCTCACCACCGTTCAGCAGGGACGCTGAAGCTTTCTTT. Translated, it gives CASSPPFSRDAEAFF. The V and J genes are TRBV18 and TRBJ1-1; D may be TRBD1 (5 bases). This CDR3 spans 15 amino acids. Germline CDR1 is KGHSH and CDR2 is LQKENI. The V gene lost 0 bases and the J gene lost 6 bases, with 14 bases spanning the gap.